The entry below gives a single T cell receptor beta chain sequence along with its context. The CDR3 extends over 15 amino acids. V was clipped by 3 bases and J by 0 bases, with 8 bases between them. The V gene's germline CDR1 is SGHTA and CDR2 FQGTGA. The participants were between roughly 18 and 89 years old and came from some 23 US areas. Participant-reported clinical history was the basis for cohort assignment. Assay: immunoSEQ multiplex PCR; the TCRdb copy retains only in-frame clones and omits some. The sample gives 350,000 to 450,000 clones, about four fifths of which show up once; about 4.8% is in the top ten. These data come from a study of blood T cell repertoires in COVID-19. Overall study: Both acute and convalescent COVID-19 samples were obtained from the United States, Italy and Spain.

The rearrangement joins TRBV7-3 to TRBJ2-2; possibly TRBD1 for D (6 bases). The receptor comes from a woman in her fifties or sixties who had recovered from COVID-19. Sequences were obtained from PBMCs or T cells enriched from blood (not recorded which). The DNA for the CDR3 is TGTGCCAGCAGCTTTGGACAGCCGAACACCGGGGAGCTGTTTTTT. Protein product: CASSFGQPNTGELFF.